One T cell receptor beta chain is described in this entry. V lost 1 base, J lost 12 bases, and 15 bases lay in between. Germline CDR1 reads MNHEY; CDR2 reads SMNVEV (reference sequence). This CDR3 is 13 amino acids long. The PCR was carried out with 60 Vbeta primers and 13 Jbeta primers. Profiling relied on immunoSEQ multiplex PCR, and the TCRdb table lists in-frame clones only, not all of them. The repertoire has more than 70,000 clones, just over 75% of them found once; the top ten carry approximately 3.2%. This record belongs to a study of cytomegalovirus exposure and HLA in healthy donors. The sample consisted of PBMCs. The rearrangement uses TRBV27 and TRBJ1-1, with D unresolved. The clonotype comes from a man between 50 and 59 years old in good health and CMV-seropositive. CDR3 loop: CASSLFSSGNSFF. The CDR3 DNA is TGTGCCAGCAGTTTATTTAGCAGCGGGAATTCTTTCTTT.